The entry that follows covers one T cell receptor beta chain sequence. These data belong to a study of blood T cell repertoires in COVID-19. About the study: The United States, Italy and Spain provided the acute and convalescent COVID-19 samples. T cells, B-cell-depleted T cells, or PBMCs supplied cDNA or gDNA.

The germline V gene encodes CDR1 MNHNY and CDR2 SVGAGI (reference sequence). Trimming took off 2 bases at V and 0 bases at J, with 8 bases between the two ends. The CDR3 has 15 residues. Study processing details: Reference gene primer amplification in the assay estimated nucleated cell counts. Generated by immunoSEQ multiplex PCR, the TCRdb table keeps only in-frame clones and is missing some. V, J and clone size are those of that table, while D and trimming were read from the DNA. The profile shows more than 150,000 clones, around 94% of them singletons. This chain connects TRBV6-6 to TRBJ2-1; no clear D. The sample taken for sequencing was peripheral blood. The sequence derives from a man between 25 and 39 years old with COVID-19, enrolled during active disease. For the CDR3, the DNA is TGTGCCAGCAGTTACGATACATACTCCTACAATGAGCAGTTCTTC. Translated: CASSYDTYSYNEQFF.